These 28 T cell receptor beta chains originate from one sample sequenced in a study of T cell changes during pregnancy in multiple sclerosis. Here immunoSEQ multiplex PCR was the method, and the copy in TCRdb shows in-frame clones only, minus some. The sample lists approximately 88,000 clones, roughly 92% occurring once. The source material was peripheral blood, sampled in the first trimester of pregnancy. Receptors were obtained from a female donor with multiple sclerosis, enrolled in a pregnancy study.

This sequence joins TRBV11-2 and TRBJ1-2; 11 positions agree with TRBD1. Germline-derived CDR1 and CDR2 are SGHAT and FQNNGV. The J segment lost 7 bases and the V segment lost 5 bases, leaving 15 bases of the junction unmatched. The CDR3 contains 17 residues. The CDR3: CASSGWTGGAIPLGYTF. As DNA, the CDR3 is TGTGCCAGCAGCGGATGGACAGGGGGCGCGATCCCCCTTGGCTACACCTTC.

This clone came up once. This rearrangement joins TRBV15 to TRBJ2-7; 7 positions match TRBD1. This CDR3 region has 15 residues. Germline lookup yields CDR1 LNHNV and CDR2 YYDKDF (reference sequence). With V trimmed by 2 bases and J by 2 bases, 6 bases remained unmatched. The CDR3 DNA reads TGTGCCACCAGCAGATTTCGACAGGGAACCTACGAGCAGTACTTC. It encodes CATSRFRQGTYEQYF.

This clone has just one count. The CDR3, as DNA: TGTGCCAGCAGCTTGGGTTCGGCGGGAGGAGTCGATGAGCAGTTCTTC. Its translation is CASSLGSAGGVDEQFF. The gene calls are TRBV7-6 and TRBJ2-1; TRBD2 aligns across 8 bases. Trimming cost V 3 bases and J 8 bases; bases outside gene matches: 12. Germline lookup yields CDR1 SGHVS and CDR2 FNYEAQ. The CDR3 contains 16 residues.

The chain is built from TRBV14 and TRBJ2-7; a possible D gene is TRBD2 (5 bases). With 1 base removed from V and 3 bases from J, the gap between germline ends came to 13 bases. Germline V gives CDR1 SGHDN, CDR2 FVKESK. CDR3 size: 15 residues. CDR3 region: CASSQGEGIYYEQYF. CDR3 bases: TGTGCCAGCAGCCAAGGAGAGGGCATTTACTACGAGCAGTACTTC.

This chain uses TRBV18 with TRBJ2-2; maybe TRBD2 (5 bases). The CDR3 loop spans 16 amino acids. V dropped 3 bases and J dropped 0 bases, with 11 bases sitting between them. CDR1 KGHSH and CDR2 LQKENI come from the germline V gene. The DNA of the CDR3 is TGTGCCAGCTCACCGGTGACTAAAGCGAACACCGGGGAGCTGTTTTTT. Translated: CASSPVTKANTGELFF.

This rearrangement joins TRBV5-4 to TRBJ2-7; 7 bases match TRBD2. CDR3 length equals 15 residues. V was pared by 3 bases and J by 0 bases, with 6 bases of the junction left unmatched. Germline V CDR1 and CDR2: SGHNT, YYREEE (reference sequence). The DNA for the CDR3 is TGTGCCAGCAGCTCCTCTAGCGGAAGCTCCTACGAGCAGTACTTC. Translated, it gives CASSSSSGSSYEQYF. The whole variable domain, filled in from reference TRBV5-4 and TRBJ2-7, reads ETGVTQSPTHLIKTRGQQVTLRCSSQSGHNTVSWYQQALGQGPQFIFQYYREEENGRGNFPPRFSGLQFPNYSSELNVNALELDDSALYLCASSSSSGSSYEQYFGPGTRLTVT.

The rearrangement links TRBV5-1 to TRBJ2-1; D is uncertain. CDR1 and CDR2 (germline): SGHRS, YFSETQ. The germline V and J ends were trimmed by 0 bases and 0 bases, with 10 bases remaining between them. This CDR3 has 16 amino acids. The chain's CDR3 is CASSLGQASSYNEQFF. In DNA, the CDR3 is TGCGCCAGCAGCTTGGGGCAGGCCAGCTCCTACAATGAGCAGTTCTTC. Combining the CDR3 with reference TRBV5-1 and TRBJ2-1 gives the whole variable domain KAGVTQTPRYLIKTRGQQVTLSCSPISGHRSVSWYQQTPGQGLQFLFEYFSETQRNKGNFPGRFSGRQFSNSRSEMNVSTLELGDSALYLCASSLGQASSYNEQFFGPGTRLTVL.

The V call is TRBV6-5, the J call TRBJ2-5; D is possibly TRBD1 (6 bases). CDR1 and CDR2 from the germline V gene are MNHEY and SVGAGI. This CDR3 region has 15 residues. V lost 6 bases and J 2 bases, leaving 16 bases between the germline ends. The CDR3 here is CASSSSGGPQETQYF. The CDR3 nucleotides are TGTGCCAGCAGCTCCAGTGGGGGCCCTCAAGAGACCCAGTACTTC.

The chain has TRBV7-2 and TRBJ2-3, with TRBD2 as a possible D gene (6 bases). Germline V CDR1 and CDR2: SGHTA, FQGNSA. The CDR3 spans 13 residues. With 11 bases removed from V and 0 bases from J, the gap between germline ends came to 12 bases. The chain's CDR3 is CAEAGGSTDTQYF. In DNA, the CDR3 is TGTGCCGAGGCCGGAGGGAGCACAGATACGCAGTATTTT.

Concerning this clone: One junction end disagrees with the germline gene, perhaps due to a read error. This rearrangement joins TRBV9 to TRBJ1-2; D ambiguous. The CDR3 is 9 residues long. CDR1 and CDR2 (germline): SGDLS, YYNGEE. The CDR3 region has the DNA TGTGCCAGCGGCCCCCCTCTTGGTTTT. Translated, it gives CASGPPLGF.

This chain connects TRBV27 to TRBJ2-7, with D maybe TRBD1 (7 bases). The V end was cut by 6 bases, the J end by 1 base, with 13 bases between. The CDR3 is made up of 14 amino acids. The germline CDR1 and CDR2 sequences are MNHEY and SMNVEV (reference sequence). CDR3 nucleotides: TGTGCCAGCAGCTGGGGGGACAGATCCTACGAGCAGTACTTC. It encodes CASSWGDRSYEQYF.

The chain combines TRBV30 with TRBJ2-7, with a weak D call TRBD2 (6 bases). Germline lookup yields CDR1 GTSNPN and CDR2 SVGIG (reference sequence). CDR3 length: 15 amino acids. Trimming stripped 4 bases from V and 4 bases from J, with 20 bases between. This chain's CDR3 is CAWTFEGGEWYEQYF. In DNA, the CDR3 is TGTGCCTGGACTTTTGAGGGAGGCGAATGGTACGAGCAGTACTTC.

The chain is built from TRBV6-5 and TRBJ2-7; maybe TRBD1 (6 bases). V was pared by 0 bases and J by 2 bases, with 8 bases between. The CDR3 runs to 14 residues. Germline-derived CDR1 and CDR2 are MNHEY and SVGAGI. DNA for the CDR3: TGTGCCAGCAGTTACTCTTCAGGGGCCTACGAGCAGTACTTC. It encodes CASSYSSGAYEQYF.

The rearrangement links TRBV6-1 to TRBJ1-5; D is possibly TRBD1 (6 bases). V lost 6 bases to trimming and J lost 6 bases, with 15 bases between them. CDR3 length: 14 amino acids. CDR1 is MNHNS and CDR2 is SASEGT in the germline V gene. The CDR3 DNA reads TGTGCCAGCAGCCGGGGGGCATTAGGTCAGCCCCAGCATTTT. Translating it yields CASSRGALGQPQHF.

Points on this clone: The sample has other DNA sequences that encode this CDR3 too. V is TRBV9 and J is TRBJ1-2, with D uncertain. CDR3 length: 15 residues. Looked up from germline, CDR1 is SGDLS and CDR2 is YYNGEE. Trimming stripped 4 bases from V and 2 bases from J, with 15 bases between. CDR3 DNA: TGTGCCAGCAGCCCCCGGGATTCTTTAAACTATGGCTACACCTTC. Its translation: CASSPRDSLNYGYTF.

The V and J genes are TRBV19 and TRBJ2-2; possibly TRBD1 for D (5 bases). V lost 6 bases and J 1 base, leaving 15 bases between the germline ends. CDR3 length: 16 residues. The V gene's germline CDR1 is LNHDA and CDR2 SQIVND (reference sequence). Here the CDR3 reads CASSNRQSRNTGELFF. CDR3 sequence (DNA): TGTGCCAGTAGCAACCGACAGAGTCGGAACACCGGGGAGCTGTTTTTT.

The table lists this clone with a few counts. The chain carries TRBV4-2 and TRBJ1-1; D is uncertain. The V end was cut by 0 bases, the J end by 1 base, with 12 bases between. This CDR3 region has 16 residues. Germline-derived CDR1 and CDR2 are LGHNA and YNFKEQ. The CDR3 region is CASSQEAVTENTEAFF. Here the CDR3 DNA reads TGTGCCAGCAGCCAAGAGGCAGTAACAGAGAACACTGAAGCTTTCTTT.

The chain recombines TRBV7-2 with TRBJ2-5, with D possibly TRBD2 on 6 matching bases. With 0 bases removed from V and 4 bases from J, the gap between germline ends came to 9 bases. There are 14 residues in the CDR3. Looked up from germline, CDR1 is SGHTA and CDR2 is FQGNSA. In nucleotides, the CDR3 is TGTGCCAGCAGCTTAGCGAGCGGGCGAGAGACCCAGTACTTC. Its protein product is CASSLASGRETQYF.

CDR3 nucleotide sequence: TGTGCCAGCAGCGGAGCGGTGGCCTACAATGAGCAGTTCTTC. Its translation: CASSGAVAYNEQFF. The rearrangement links TRBV7-9 to TRBJ2-1; D might be TRBD2 (5 bases). V was pared by 5 bases and J by 2 bases, with 10 bases between. The CDR3 covers 14 residues. Germline-derived CDR1 and CDR2 are SEHNR and FQNEAQ (reference sequence).

The chain uses TRBV2 and TRBJ2-7; D possibly corresponds to TRBD1 (6 bases). Trimming removed 7 bases from V and 0 bases from J, with 10 bases in between. Germline lookup yields CDR1 SNHLY and CDR2 FYNNEI. The CDR3 runs to 13 residues. The CDR3 loop is CASMRGSSYEQYF. The CDR3 bases are TGTGCCAGCATGAGGGGGAGCTCCTACGAGCAGTACTTC.

The chain is built from TRBV19 and TRBJ1-4; a weak D match, TRBD1 (5 bases). The V end lost 2 bases, the J end lost 8 bases, and 18 bases lay between the germline ends. Germline CDR1 reads LNHDA; CDR2 reads SQIVND (reference sequence). CDR3 length: 16 amino acids. The CDR3 DNA is TGTGCCAGTAGTATAACCGGGAGGGGAATAGGGGAAAAACTGTTTTTT. It specifies CASSITGRGIGEKLFF.

This clone came up once. The genes are TRBV19 and TRBJ1-5; 10 nucleotides align to TRBD1. The CDR3 length is 16 residues. V lost 4 bases, J lost 6 bases, and 9 bases stayed unmatched. From germline, CDR1 is LNHDA and CDR2 SQIVND (reference sequence). The CDR3 loop reads CASSTRDRGRSQPQHF. In DNA, the CDR3 is TGTGCCAGTAGTACCCGGGACAGGGGTAGAAGTCAGCCCCAGCATTTT. Together with reference TRBV19 and TRBJ1-5, the CDR3 gives the full variable domain: DGGITQSPKYLFRKEGQNVTLSCEQNLNHDAMYWYRQDPGQGLRLIYYSQIVNDFQKGDIAEGYSVSREKKESFPLTVTSAQKNPTAFYLCASSTRDRGRSQPQHFGDGTRLSIL.

The J gene is TRBJ1-2, the V gene TRBV29-1, with 8 bases that match TRBD1. The germline V gene has CDR1 SQVTM and CDR2 ANQGSEA. The CDR3 is 13 residues long. V trimming: 1 base; J trimming: 4 bases; junction bases outside the gene matches: 2. The CDR3 nucleotides are TGCAGCGTTGAAGGAGGACAGGGCTATGGCTACACCTTC. Amino acid sequence: CSVEGGQGYGYTF.

The genes are TRBV27 and TRBJ1-5; TRBD1 is a possible D gene (5 bases). The length of the CDR3 is 12 residues. V lost 4 bases, J lost 9 bases, and 10 bases lay in between. Germline V gene data show CDR1 as MNHEY and CDR2 as SMNVEV (reference sequence). CDR3 amino acids: CASSWQGGPQHF. DNA of the CDR3: TGTGCCAGCAGTTGGCAGGGAGGGCCCCAGCATTTT.

This clone was counted only a few times. The V gene is TRBV5-1, the J gene TRBJ2-7, with 8 positions matching TRBD2. In germline, CDR1 is SGHRS, CDR2 YFSETQ. V lost 9 bases, J lost 4 bases, and 18 bases stayed unmatched. This CDR3 region has 16 residues. DNA for the CDR3: TGCGCCACCTCGGGGGGGAGCTATAGCGTAGCATACGAGCAGTACTTC. Translated, it gives CATSGGSYSVAYEQYF.

V is TRBV5-1 and J is TRBJ2-3; 7 bases agree with TRBD2. The length of the CDR3 is 14 residues. Unmatched junction bases numbered 4, after V lost 3 bases and J lost 3 bases. Germline lookup yields CDR1 SGHRS and CDR2 YFSETQ. The CDR3 nucleotides read TGCGCCAGCAGCTCGCGGACTAGGACAGATACGCAGTATTTT. Translating gives CASSSRTRTDTQYF.

This chain connects TRBV10-3 to TRBJ1-1, with TRBD1 matching over 8 bases. V lost 6 bases, J lost 3 bases, and 15 bases stayed unmatched. The CDR3 extends over 17 amino acids. CDR1 ENHRY and CDR2 SYGVKD come from the germline V gene. CDR3 sequence (DNA): TGTGCCATCAGCCCGCGGGACAGGCTGCTCGAGGACACTGAAGCTTTCTTT. Residues: CAISPRDRLLEDTEAFF.

The rearrangement uses TRBV7-9 and TRBJ2-7; 8 bases are a match to TRBD2. The CDR3 is made up of 13 amino acids. Germline CDR1 is SEHNR and CDR2 is FQNEAQ (reference sequence). The V and J ends lost 9 bases and 5 bases, in that order; junction bases with no gene match: 9. CDR3 amino acids: CASREGTRDEQYF. Here the CDR3 DNA reads TGTGCCAGTCGGGAGGGGACTCGAGACGAGCAGTACTTC.